This T cell receptor (beta chain) is from a study of shared clonotypes between healthy human individuals. The assay ran at deep level. Here immunoSEQ multiplex PCR was the method, and the copy in TCRdb shows in-frame clones only, minus some. Of nearly 2 million clones in the sample, about 95% were seen once. The naive CD8 population came from CD45RO-negative cells selected for CCR7, without terminally differentiated effector memory CD45RA+ cells. General study results and limits: It was observed that roughly 5% of naive CD4 clonotypes were shared across a handful of donors.

Note on this clone: The antigen is not known.

Deletions cut 6 bases from V and 0 bases from J, with 10 bases between. Germline V gene data show CDR1 as SGHRS and CDR2 as YFSETQ. This CDR3 contains 13 residues. The rearrangement links TRBV5-1 to TRBJ2-7; weak D call: TRBD1 (5 bases). The sample comprised naive CD8+ T cells sorted from blood. This TCR came from a man aged 18 to 29 in good health. The CDR3 spells CASTTGRSYEQYF. As DNA, the CDR3 is TGCGCCAGCACCACAGGCCGCTCCTACGAGCAGTACTTC.